This T cell receptor beta chain comes out of a study of OX40 agonist ivuxolimab in advanced cancers. Produced via immunoSEQ multiplex PCR; TCRdb's table is partial and in-frame only. Of some 76,000 clones listed, under 90% were seen once; the top ten hold over 6%. V shed 3 bases and J 4 bases; nucleotides not matched to a gene: 5. The CDR3 spans 15 residues. Germline values: CDR1 SGHRS, CDR2 YFSETQ. Source: CD4+ or CD8+ T cells sorted from blood, taken in a trial of the OX40 agonist ivuxolimab. The J gene is TRBJ1-2, the V gene TRBV5-1; 11 positions agree with TRBD1. The TCR was taken from an adult with an advanced solid tumor such as melanoma, head and neck, liver or kidney cancer. The CDR3 protein is CASSSGQGGPYGYTF. The CDR3 nucleotides read TGCGCCAGCAGCTCGGGACAGGGGGGACCCTATGGCTACACCTTC.